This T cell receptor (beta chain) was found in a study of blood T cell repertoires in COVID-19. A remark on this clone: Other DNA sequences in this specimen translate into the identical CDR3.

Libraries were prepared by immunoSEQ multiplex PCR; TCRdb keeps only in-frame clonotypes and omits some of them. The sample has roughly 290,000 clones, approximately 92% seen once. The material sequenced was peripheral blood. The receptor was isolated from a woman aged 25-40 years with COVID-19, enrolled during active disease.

CDR3 residues: CASSPTSGSYNEQFF. For the CDR3, the DNA is TGTGCCAGCAGCCCAACTAGCGGGTCCTACAATGAGCAGTTCTTC. This sequence joins TRBV2 and TRBJ2-1; 9 bases agree with TRBD2. CDR1 is SNHLY, CDR2 FYNNEI, per germline. The V gene end was trimmed by 6 bases and the J gene end by 1 base; junction bases not matched to a gene: 4. The CDR3 is 15 residues long.